The rows below give T cell receptor beta chains drawn from one sample of a study of tumor-infiltrating lymphocytes in localized non-small cell lung cancer. Measured with immunoSEQ multiplex PCR; TCRdb has only the in-frame clones, and not every one. The sample consists of about 16,000 clones, around 80% of them appearing once. The sequenced material came from lung tumor tissue. The receptors were sampled from a human donor with non-small cell lung cancer. Both conserved end residues are part of each CDR3. Each record gives: J gene, clone size, V gene, D gene, CDR3 protein, CDR3 DNA. A D gene is named only where the DNA matches it firmly. Size values are once, few and many counts, or a class for expanded clones, and some rows have none.

j_call: TRBJ1-1; clone_size: once; v_call: TRBV5-1; d_call: TRBD1; cdr3_aa: CASSVYQGDTEAFF; cdr3_nt: TGCGCCAGCAGCGTATACCAGGGGGACACTGAAGCTTTCTTT
j_call: TRBJ1-1; clone_size: .; v_call: TRBV5-1; d_call: TRBD1; cdr3_aa: CASSTDREPVAFF; cdr3_nt: TGCGCCAGCAGCACCGACAGGGAACCGGTAGCTTTCTTT
j_call: TRBJ2-4; clone_size: .; v_call: TRBV2; d_call: TRBD2; cdr3_aa: CASSVGGLAGLAKNIQYF; cdr3_nt: TGTGCCAGCAGTGTTGGAGGACTAGCGGGGCTAGCCAAAAACATTCAGTACTTC
j_call: TRBJ2-1; clone_size: .; v_call: TRBV5-1; d_call: .; cdr3_aa: CASSEYNEQFF; cdr3_nt: TGCGCCAGCTCAGAATACAATGAGCAGTTCTTC
j_call: TRBJ2-3; clone_size: .; v_call: TRBV30; d_call: .; cdr3_aa: CAWRISATTDTQYF; cdr3_nt: TGTGCCTGGAGAATCTCAGCCACCACAGATACGCAGTATTTT
j_call: TRBJ1-3; clone_size: once; v_call: TRBV4-2; d_call: .; cdr3_aa: CASSQAGGNTIYF; cdr3_nt: TGTGCCAGCAGCCAGGCAGGGGGAAACACCATATATTTT
j_call: TRBJ1-2; clone_size: .; v_call: TRBV7-6; d_call: .; cdr3_aa: CASSEQGGYGYTF; cdr3_nt: TGTGCCAGCAGCGAACAGGGCGGGTATGGCTACACCTTC
j_call: TRBJ2-1; clone_size: .; v_call: TRBV27; d_call: .; cdr3_aa: CASSLSDNNEQFF; cdr3_nt: TGTGCCAGCAGTTTATCAGACAACAATGAGCAGTTCTTC
j_call: TRBJ2-1; clone_size: .; v_call: TRBV6-1; d_call: .; cdr3_aa: CASSERDAGNEQFF; cdr3_nt: TGTGCCAGCAGTGAAAGAGACGCGGGGAATGAGCAGTTCTTC
j_call: TRBJ2-3; clone_size: few; v_call: TRBV4-2; d_call: .; cdr3_aa: CASSQDRTTDSTDTQYF; cdr3_nt: TGTGCCAGCAGCCAAGATAGGACTACTGATAGCACAGATACGCAGTATTTT
j_call: TRBJ1-2; clone_size: few; v_call: TRBV28; d_call: .; cdr3_aa: CASSLRDTAYGYTF; cdr3_nt: TGTGCCAGCAGTTTGAGAGACACAGCCTATGGCTACACCTTC
j_call: TRBJ2-1; clone_size: .; v_call: TRBV9; d_call: .; cdr3_aa: CASSVYSGPGNEQFF; cdr3_nt: TGTGCCAGCAGCGTTTACAGCGGGCCCGGTAATGAGCAGTTCTTC
j_call: TRBJ2-3; clone_size: .; v_call: TRBV29-1; d_call: .; cdr3_aa: CSADPQLAATSTDTQYF; cdr3_nt: TGCAGCGCAGACCCCCAGCTGGCTGCCACTAGCACAGATACGCAGTATTTT
j_call: TRBJ2-1; clone_size: .; v_call: TRBV19; d_call: .; cdr3_aa: CASRRDFSSGEQFF; cdr3_nt: TGTGCCAGTAGACGGGACTTCTCTTCGGGTGAGCAGTTCTTC
j_call: TRBJ2-2; clone_size: .; v_call: TRBV7-2; d_call: .; cdr3_aa: CASSFSRGTGELFF; cdr3_nt: TGTGCCAGCAGCTTCAGTAGGGGCACCGGGGAGCTGTTTTTT
j_call: TRBJ1-1; clone_size: .; v_call: TRBV5-8; d_call: .; cdr3_aa: CASSPRDREAFF; cdr3_nt: TGTGCCAGCAGCCCCCGGGACCGTGAAGCTTTCTTT
j_call: TRBJ2-3; clone_size: .; v_call: TRBV27; d_call: TRBD2; cdr3_aa: CASSPRLAVGTDTQYF; cdr3_nt: TGTGCCAGCAGTCCCCGACTAGCCGTTGGCACAGATACGCAGTATTTT
j_call: TRBJ2-5; clone_size: .; v_call: TRBV9; d_call: .; cdr3_aa: CASSDGGRETQYF; cdr3_nt: TGTGCCAGCAGCGACGGGGGAAGGGAGACCCAGTACTTC
j_call: TRBJ2-2; clone_size: .; v_call: TRBV2; d_call: TRBD2; cdr3_aa: CASSVAGGPGELFF; cdr3_nt: TGTGCCAGCAGTGTAGCGGGAGGGCCCGGGGAGCTGTTTTTT
j_call: TRBJ2-2; clone_size: once; v_call: TRBV6-4; d_call: TRBD2; cdr3_aa: CASSPLAGLTGELFF; cdr3_nt: TGTGCCAGCAGTCCCTTAGCGGGGCTCACCGGGGAGCTGTTTTTT
j_call: TRBJ2-3; clone_size: .; v_call: TRBV10-1; d_call: .; cdr3_aa: CASSEGATDTQYF; cdr3_nt: TGCGCCAGCAGTGAGGGGGCAACAGATACGCAGTATTTT
j_call: TRBJ2-2; clone_size: .; v_call: TRBV5-4; d_call: TRBD2; cdr3_aa: CASSLASGNTGELFF; cdr3_nt: TGTGCCAGCAGCTTGGCTAGCGGGAACACCGGGGAGCTGTTTTTT
j_call: TRBJ1-5; clone_size: .; v_call: TRBV10-3; d_call: TRBD1; cdr3_aa: CAISETDRENQPQHF; cdr3_nt: TGTGCCATCAGTGAGACGGACAGGGAGAATCAGCCCCAGCATTTT
j_call: TRBJ1-2; clone_size: .; v_call: TRBV4-3; d_call: .; cdr3_aa: CASSQQLLGSYTF; cdr3_nt: TGCGCCAGCAGCCAGCAGCTCCTCGGAAGCTACACCTTC
j_call: TRBJ1-4; clone_size: .; v_call: TRBV5-4; d_call: .; cdr3_aa: CATSNRDGNEKLFF; cdr3_nt: TGTGCCACCTCAAACCGGGACGGGAATGAAAAACTGTTTTTT
j_call: TRBJ2-7; clone_size: .; v_call: TRBV28; d_call: .; cdr3_aa: CASSLYSGVGEQYF; cdr3_nt: TGTGCCAGCAGTTTGTATTCGGGAGTCGGCGAGCAGTACTTC
j_call: TRBJ2-5; clone_size: .; v_call: TRBV6-1; d_call: TRBD2; cdr3_aa: CASDASGSETQYF; cdr3_nt: TGTGCCAGCGATGCTAGCGGGAGTGAGACCCAGTACTTC
j_call: TRBJ1-3; clone_size: .; v_call: TRBV5-1; d_call: .; cdr3_aa: CASSRRDTGVDTIYF; cdr3_nt: TGCGCCAGCAGCCGCCGGGACACGGGTGTTGACACCATATATTTT
j_call: TRBJ2-3; clone_size: medium-sized; v_call: TRBV7-2; d_call: TRBD2; cdr3_aa: CASSLIAGGPDTQYF; cdr3_nt: TGTGCCAGCAGCTTAATTGCGGGGGGCCCAGATACGCAGTATTTT
j_call: TRBJ1-3; clone_size: few; v_call: TRBV6-5; d_call: .; cdr3_aa: CASGVTGNTIYF; cdr3_nt: TGTGCCAGCGGGGTTACTGGAAACACCATATATTTT
j_call: TRBJ2-5; clone_size: few; v_call: TRBV15; d_call: .; cdr3_aa: CATSREGIPRETQYF; cdr3_nt: TGTGCCACCAGCAGAGAGGGGATCCCGCGGGAGACCCAGTACTTC
j_call: TRBJ1-3; clone_size: .; v_call: TRBV9; d_call: .; cdr3_aa: CASSPDGVAGNTIYF; cdr3_nt: TGTGCCAGCAGCCCCGACGGGGTGGCTGGAAACACCATATATTTT
j_call: TRBJ2-1; clone_size: .; v_call: TRBV9; d_call: .; cdr3_aa: CASSVGHYNEQFF; cdr3_nt: TGTGCCAGCAGCGTAGGTCACTACAATGAGCAGTTCTTC
j_call: TRBJ1-5; clone_size: .; v_call: TRBV6-1; d_call: .; cdr3_aa: CASSSYSNQPQHF; cdr3_nt: TGTGCCAGCAGCTCCTATAGCAATCAGCCCCAGCATTTT
j_call: TRBJ1-2; clone_size: .; v_call: TRBV19; d_call: .; cdr3_aa: CASSSLRANYGYTF; cdr3_nt: TGTGCCAGTAGTTCTCTAAGGGCAAACTATGGCTACACCTTC
j_call: TRBJ2-5; clone_size: .; v_call: TRBV5-1; d_call: .; cdr3_aa: CASSLGQVQETQYF; cdr3_nt: TGCGCCAGCAGCTTGGGACAGGTACAAGAGACCCAGTACTTC
j_call: TRBJ2-3; clone_size: .; v_call: TRBV5-4; d_call: TRBD1; cdr3_aa: CASKRDRGDTDTQYF; cdr3_nt: TGTGCCAGCAAAAGGGACAGGGGAGACACAGATACGCAGTATTTT
j_call: TRBJ2-7; clone_size: .; v_call: TRBV7-2; d_call: .; cdr3_aa: CASSLSPGSKYEQYF; cdr3_nt: TGTGCCAGCAGCTTAAGCCCCGGGAGTAAGTACGAGCAGTACTTC
j_call: TRBJ1-2; clone_size: .; v_call: TRBV4-3; d_call: TRBD1; cdr3_aa: CASSPIPRDRIYGYTF; cdr3_nt: TGCGCCAGCAGCCCAATCCCTCGGGACAGGATCTATGGCTACACCTTC
j_call: TRBJ2-7; clone_size: .; v_call: TRBV28; d_call: TRBD2; cdr3_aa: CASNSLGSGTIYEQYF; cdr3_nt: TGTGCCAGCAACAGCCTGGGGAGCGGGACCATCTACGAGCAGTACTTC
j_call: TRBJ1-2; clone_size: .; v_call: TRBV28; d_call: TRBD1; cdr3_aa: CASSRQGKGYTF; cdr3_nt: TGTGCCAGCAGTAGACAGGGGAAGGGCTACACCTTC
j_call: TRBJ1-1; clone_size: .; v_call: TRBV29-1; d_call: TRBD1; cdr3_aa: CSALAGGNTEAFF; cdr3_nt: TGCAGCGCCCTGGCAGGGGGGAACACTGAAGCTTTCTTT
j_call: TRBJ2-7; clone_size: .; v_call: TRBV5-1; d_call: TRBD2; cdr3_aa: CASSLAWGLAYEQYF; cdr3_nt: TGCGCCAGCAGCTTGGCCTGGGGACTAGCCTACGAGCAGTACTTC
j_call: TRBJ1-1; clone_size: .; v_call: TRBV5-1; d_call: TRBD1; cdr3_aa: CATSRDRGGETEAFF; cdr3_nt: TGCGCCACCTCCCGGGACAGGGGTGGGGAGACTGAAGCTTTCTTT
j_call: TRBJ1-1; clone_size: .; v_call: TRBV18; d_call: .; cdr3_aa: CASSPGQTTEAFF; cdr3_nt: TGTGCCAGCTCACCAGGACAAACCACTGAAGCTTTCTTT
j_call: TRBJ2-7; clone_size: .; v_call: TRBV7-6; d_call: .; cdr3_aa: CASSLATRGMPYEQYF; cdr3_nt: TGTGCCAGCAGCTTAGCAACCAGGGGAATGCCCTACGAGCAGTACTTC
j_call: TRBJ2-7; clone_size: .; v_call: TRBV10-3; d_call: TRBD2; cdr3_aa: CAISGLAGGPYEQYF; cdr3_nt: TGTGCCATCAGTGGGCTAGCGGGAGGGCCGTACGAGCAGTACTTC
j_call: TRBJ2-7; clone_size: few; v_call: TRBV28; d_call: .; cdr3_aa: CASSLPQGGFNYEQYF; cdr3_nt: TGTGCCAGCAGTTTACCCCAAGGGGGTTTTAACTACGAGCAGTACTTC
j_call: TRBJ2-1; clone_size: .; v_call: TRBV5-1; d_call: .; cdr3_aa: CASSLVGGTGDEQFF; cdr3_nt: TGCGCCAGCAGCTTGGTAGGGGGGACTGGCGATGAGCAGTTCTTC
j_call: TRBJ2-5; clone_size: .; v_call: TRBV2; d_call: .; cdr3_aa: CASSELGTLTETQYF; cdr3_nt: TGTGCCAGCAGTGAATTGGGGACTCTCACGGAGACCCAGTACTTC
j_call: TRBJ1-1; clone_size: .; v_call: TRBV19; d_call: .; cdr3_aa: CASSIKGNTEAFF; cdr3_nt: TGTGCCAGTAGTATCAAGGGGAACACTGAAGCTTTCTTT
j_call: TRBJ1-2; clone_size: .; v_call: TRBV2; d_call: .; cdr3_aa: CARKLERLYGYTF; cdr3_nt: TGTGCCAGAAAGCTGGAGAGGCTCTATGGCTACACCTTC